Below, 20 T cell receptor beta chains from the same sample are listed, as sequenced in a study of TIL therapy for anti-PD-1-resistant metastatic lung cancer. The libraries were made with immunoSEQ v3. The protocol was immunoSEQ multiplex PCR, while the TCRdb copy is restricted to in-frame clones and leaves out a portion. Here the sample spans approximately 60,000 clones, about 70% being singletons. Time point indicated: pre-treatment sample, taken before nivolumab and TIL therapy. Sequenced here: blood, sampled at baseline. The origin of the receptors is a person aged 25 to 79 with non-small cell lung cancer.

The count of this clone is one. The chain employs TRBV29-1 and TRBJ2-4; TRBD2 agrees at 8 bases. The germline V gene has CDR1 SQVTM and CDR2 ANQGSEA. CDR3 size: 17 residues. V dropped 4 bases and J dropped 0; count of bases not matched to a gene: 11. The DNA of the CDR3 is TGCAGCGTTGGGGAGACGGGAGGGCCGCTAGCCAAAAACATTCAGTACTTC. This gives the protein CSVGETGGPLAKNIQYF.

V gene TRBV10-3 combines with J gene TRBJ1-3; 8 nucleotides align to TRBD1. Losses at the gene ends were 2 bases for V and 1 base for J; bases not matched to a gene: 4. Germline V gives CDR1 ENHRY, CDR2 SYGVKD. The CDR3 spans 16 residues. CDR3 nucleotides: TGTGCCATCAGTGAGCGAAACAGGGGGTCTGGAAACACCATATATTTT. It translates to CAISERNRGSGNTIYF.

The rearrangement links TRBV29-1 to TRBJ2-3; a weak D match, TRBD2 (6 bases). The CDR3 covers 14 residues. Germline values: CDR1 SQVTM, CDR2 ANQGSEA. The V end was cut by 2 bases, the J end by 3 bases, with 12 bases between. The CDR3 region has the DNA TGCAGCGTTGAAAAGGGGACTTGGACAGATACGCAGTATTTT. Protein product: CSVEKGTWTDTQYF.

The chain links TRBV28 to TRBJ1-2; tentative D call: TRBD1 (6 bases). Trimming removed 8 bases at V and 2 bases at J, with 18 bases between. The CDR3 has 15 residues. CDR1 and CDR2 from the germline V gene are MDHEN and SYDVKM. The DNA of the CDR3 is TGTGCCAGCGGAAGCGGGGGGGCGCTGAACTATGGCTACACCTTC. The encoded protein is CASGSGGALNYGYTF.

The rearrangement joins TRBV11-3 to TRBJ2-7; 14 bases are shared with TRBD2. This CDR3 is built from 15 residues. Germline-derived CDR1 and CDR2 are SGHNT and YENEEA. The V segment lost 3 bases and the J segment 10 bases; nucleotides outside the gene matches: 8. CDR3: CASSFGGLAGEEQYF. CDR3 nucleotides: TGTGCCAGCAGCTTCGGGGGACTAGCGGGAGAGGAACAGTACTTC.

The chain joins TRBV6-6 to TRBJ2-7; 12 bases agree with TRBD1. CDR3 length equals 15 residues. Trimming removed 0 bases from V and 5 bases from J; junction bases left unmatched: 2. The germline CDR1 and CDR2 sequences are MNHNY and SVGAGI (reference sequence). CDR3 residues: CASSYSGTGGDEQYF. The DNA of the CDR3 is TGTGCCAGCAGTTACTCGGGGACAGGGGGCGACGAGCAGTACTTC.

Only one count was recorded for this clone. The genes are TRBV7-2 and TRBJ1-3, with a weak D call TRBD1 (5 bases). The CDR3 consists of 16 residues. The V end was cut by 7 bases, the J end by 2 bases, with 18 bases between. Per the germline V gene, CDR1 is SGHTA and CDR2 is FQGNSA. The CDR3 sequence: CASTPPGAGPGNTIYF. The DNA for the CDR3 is TGTGCCAGCACCCCCCCTGGGGCCGGACCTGGAAACACCATATATTTT.

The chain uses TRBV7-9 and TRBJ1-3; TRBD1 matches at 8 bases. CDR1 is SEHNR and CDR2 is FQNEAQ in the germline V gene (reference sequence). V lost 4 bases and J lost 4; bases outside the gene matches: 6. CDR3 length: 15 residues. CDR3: CASSWEDRAGNTIYF. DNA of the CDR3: TGTGCCAGCAGCTGGGAGGACAGGGCGGGAAACACCATATATTTT.

This CDR3 reads CAWSPTGPYEQYF. In DNA form, the CDR3 reads TGTGCCTGGAGTCCCACGGGCCCCTACGAGCAGTACTTC. This rearrangement joins TRBV30 to TRBJ2-5; unclear D gene. The assigned J gene may be wrong: the sequence end matches TRBJ2-7 better. This CDR3 has 13 amino acids. Germline CDR1 GTSNPN, CDR2 SVGIG (reference sequence).

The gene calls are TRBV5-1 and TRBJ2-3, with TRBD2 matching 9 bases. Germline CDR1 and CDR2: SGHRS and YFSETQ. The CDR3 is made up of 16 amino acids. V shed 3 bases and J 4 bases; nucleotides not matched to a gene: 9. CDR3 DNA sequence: TGCGCCAGCAGCTGGCAGGGACTAGCATCCCCAGATACGCAGTATTTT. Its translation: CASSWQGLASPDTQYF.

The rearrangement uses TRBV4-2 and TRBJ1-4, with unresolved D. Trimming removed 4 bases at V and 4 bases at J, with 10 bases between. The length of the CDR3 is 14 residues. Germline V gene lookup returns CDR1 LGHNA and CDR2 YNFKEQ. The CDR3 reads CASSRAADNEKLFF. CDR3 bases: TGTGCCAGCAGCCGCGCCGCCGATAATGAAAAACTGTTTTTT.

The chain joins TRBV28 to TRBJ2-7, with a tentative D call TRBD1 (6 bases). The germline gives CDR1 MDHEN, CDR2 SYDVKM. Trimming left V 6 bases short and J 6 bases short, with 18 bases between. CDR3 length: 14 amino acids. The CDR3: CASRETGRAVEQYF. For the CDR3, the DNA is TGTGCCAGCAGGGAGACAGGCAGGGCAGTCGAGCAGTACTTC.

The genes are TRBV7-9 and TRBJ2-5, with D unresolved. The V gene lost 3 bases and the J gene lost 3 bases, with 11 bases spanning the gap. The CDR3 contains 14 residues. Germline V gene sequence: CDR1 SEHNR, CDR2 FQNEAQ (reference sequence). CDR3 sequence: CASSFPDVKETQYF. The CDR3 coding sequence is TGTGCCAGCAGCTTTCCAGATGTTAAAGAGACCCAGTACTTC. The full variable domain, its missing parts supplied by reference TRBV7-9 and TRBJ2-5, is DTGVSQNPRHKITKRGQNVTFRCDPISEHNRLYWYRQTLGQGPEFLTYFQNEAQLEKSRLLSDRFSAERPKGSFSTLEIQRTEQGDSAMYLCASSFPDVKETQYFGPGTRLLVL.

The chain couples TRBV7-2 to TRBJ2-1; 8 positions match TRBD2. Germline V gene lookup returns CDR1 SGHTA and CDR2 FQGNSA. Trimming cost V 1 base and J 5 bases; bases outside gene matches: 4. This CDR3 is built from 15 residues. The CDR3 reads CASSLELAGNNEQFF. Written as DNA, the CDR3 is TGTGCCAGCAGCTTAGAGCTAGCGGGCAACAATGAGCAGTTCTTC.

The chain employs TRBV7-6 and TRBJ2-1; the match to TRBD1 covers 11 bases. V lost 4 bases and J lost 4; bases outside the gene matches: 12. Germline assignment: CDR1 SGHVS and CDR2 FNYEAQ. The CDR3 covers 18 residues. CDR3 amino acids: CASSSRLAGTGGYNEQFF. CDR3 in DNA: TGTGCCAGCAGCTCACGATTAGCCGGGACAGGGGGATACAATGAGCAGTTCTTC.

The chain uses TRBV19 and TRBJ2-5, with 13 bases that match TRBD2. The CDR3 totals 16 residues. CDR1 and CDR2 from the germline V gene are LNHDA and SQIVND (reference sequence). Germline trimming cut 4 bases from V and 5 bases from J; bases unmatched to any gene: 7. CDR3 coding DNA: TGTGCCAGTAGTACCAGACTAGCGGGAGGTCTGGAGACCCAGTACTTC. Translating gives CASSTRLAGGLETQYF.

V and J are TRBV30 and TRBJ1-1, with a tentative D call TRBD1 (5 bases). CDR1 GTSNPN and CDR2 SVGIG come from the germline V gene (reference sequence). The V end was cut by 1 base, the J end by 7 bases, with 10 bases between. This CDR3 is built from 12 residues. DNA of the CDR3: TGTGCCTGGAGTGGGTCGGGGGGTGAAGCTTTCTTT. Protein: CAWSGSGGEAFF.

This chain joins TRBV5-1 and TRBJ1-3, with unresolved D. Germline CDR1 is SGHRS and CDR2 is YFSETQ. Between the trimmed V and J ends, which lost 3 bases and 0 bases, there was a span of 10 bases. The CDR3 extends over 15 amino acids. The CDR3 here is CASSSGEYSGNTIYF. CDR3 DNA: TGCGCCAGCAGCTCAGGCGAATACTCTGGAAACACCATATATTTT.

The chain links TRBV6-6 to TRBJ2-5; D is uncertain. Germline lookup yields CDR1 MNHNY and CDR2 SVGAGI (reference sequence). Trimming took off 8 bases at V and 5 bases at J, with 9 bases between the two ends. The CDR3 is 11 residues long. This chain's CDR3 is CASRERETQYF. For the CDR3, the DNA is TGTGCCAGCCGAGAAAGGGAGACCCAGTACTTC.

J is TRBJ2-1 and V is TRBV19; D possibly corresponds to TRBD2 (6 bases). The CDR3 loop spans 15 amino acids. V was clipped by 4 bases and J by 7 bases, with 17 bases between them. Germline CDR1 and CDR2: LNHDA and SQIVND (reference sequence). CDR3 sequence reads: CASSNRAQAGNEQFF. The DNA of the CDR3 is TGTGCCAGTAGTAACCGGGCCCAGGCGGGGAATGAGCAGTTCTTC.